The T cell receptor (beta chain) under discussion was sequenced for a study of metastatic and nonmetastatic thyroid tumors. Remarks on this clone: Germline is not matched at one junction end, which may reflect a read error.

CDR3 length: 15 residues. Each patient went into thyroid surgery without having received any treatment. TCRdb re-called clones from the PCR reads using MiXCR. This sample has approximately 50,000 clones, with about 4% found just once. Specimen: blood. The chain joins TRBV12-3 or TRBV12-4 to TRBJ2-3; D gene uncertain. The source of this sequence is a female donor with papillary thyroid cancer or a benign thyroid nodule (not recorded which). Some clones in this sample may be carry-over from other donors' samples. CDR3 bases: TGCGCCAGCATCCCTGTACCCCCCTTTCCAGATACGCAGTATTTT. It specifies CASIPVPPFPDTQYF.